This paragraph reports one T cell receptor beta chain. Its antigen is not known. Primers included in the PCR were 60 Vbeta and 13 Jbeta primers. The data were produced by immunoSEQ multiplex PCR, yet TCRdb's version contains in-frame clones alone and is incomplete. The sample holds 150,000 to 180,000 clones, roughly 84% seen once. This specimen belongs to a study of cytomegalovirus exposure and HLA in healthy donors. Points from the study as a whole: There were some public TCRs occurring in many donors, but most TCR sequences were rare. Reported results showed that the classifier diagnosed cytomegalovirus status with high specificity and sensitivity. An analysis was carried out at a later point. It showed that HLA-associated TCR beta chains were more clonally expanded than equally common non-associated chains. Sequencing depth across donors, presence/absence analyses assumed, was roughly uniform.

Germline V gene data show CDR1 as MNHEY and CDR2 as SMNVEV (reference sequence). The CDR3 length is 13 residues. With V trimmed by 8 bases and J by 4 bases, 6 bases remained unmatched. The sequencing input was PBMCs. The origin of this receptor is a woman between 18 and 29 years old in good health and CMV-seronegative. V is TRBV27 and J is TRBJ2-3; 7 bases line up with TRBD1. CDR3 protein: CASQRTGPDTQYF. The CDR3 DNA follows: TGTGCCAGCCAGAGGACAGGCCCAGATACGCAGTATTTT.